These 29 T cell receptor beta chains originate from one sample sequenced in a study of blood T cell repertoires in COVID-19. Produced via immunoSEQ multiplex PCR; TCRdb's table is partial and in-frame only. The data contain 150,000 to 200,000 clones, roughly 89% of them singletons. Sequencing was carried out using peripheral blood. Source of these receptors: a man between 18 and 35 years old with active or convalescent COVID-19.

The V and J genes are TRBV6-5 and TRBJ1-5, with 7 bases aligning to TRBD1. The CDR3 consists of 15 residues. The V gene end was trimmed by 7 bases and the J gene end by 4 bases; junction bases not matched to a gene: 10. The V gene's germline CDR1 is MNHEY and CDR2 SVGAGI. DNA of the CDR3: TGTGCCAGCAAGCGTGACCAGGGGGAGAATCAGCCCCAGCATTTT. This sequence encodes CASKRDQGENQPQHF.

The rearrangement joins TRBV2 to TRBJ1-1, with D possibly TRBD1 on 6 matching bases. Germline-derived CDR1 and CDR2 are SNHLY and FYNNEI. V gave up 5 bases and J gave up 3 bases, with 10 bases separating them. The CDR3 contains 13 residues. DNA of the CDR3: TGTGCCAGCAGTTTCAGGACAGACACTGAAGCTTTCTTT. Its protein is CASSFRTDTEAFF.

V usage is TRBV5-8 and J usage is TRBJ1-1; perhaps TRBD1 as D (6 bases). The ends were cut back, 4 bases at V and 6 bases at J, with 13 bases in the middle. Germline CDR1 reads SGHTS; CDR2 reads YDEGEE. This CDR3 region has 13 residues. This CDR3 is CASSLRGGAEAFF. CDR3 sequence (DNA): TGTGCCAGCAGCCTCAGGGGTGGAGCTGAAGCTTTCTTT.

The CDR3 DNA follows: TGTGCCTGGAGTCCACGTACGTCACTAGCGGGAGGAAGAGAGCAGTTCTTC. Translation gives CAWSPRTSLAGGREQFF. V gene TRBV30 combines with J gene TRBJ2-1; 12 bases match TRBD2. V gave up 2 bases and J gave up 10 bases; unmatched junction bases: 15. The V gene's germline CDR1 is GTSNPN and CDR2 SVGIG (reference sequence). The CDR3 length is 17 residues.

This chain links TRBV13 with TRBJ1-5; D may be TRBD1 (5 bases). V was pared by 3 bases and J by 7 bases, with 16 bases between. The CDR3 covers 15 residues. Germline lookup yields CDR1 PRHDT and CDR2 FYEKMQ (reference sequence). As DNA, the CDR3 is TGTGCCAGCAGCTTTGGGGGGGTTTTAGGGCAGCCCCAGCATTTT. Translation gives CASSFGGVLGQPQHF.

The rearrangement uses TRBV5-1 and TRBJ1-1; TRBD1 aligns across 8 bases. The V segment lost 4 bases and the J segment 5 bases; nucleotides outside the gene matches: 4. CDR1 and CDR2 (germline): SGHRS, YFSETQ. The CDR3 contains 13 residues. The CDR3 sequence is CASSLTGETEAFF. Written as DNA, the CDR3 is TGCGCCAGCAGCCTGACAGGGGAAACTGAAGCTTTCTTT.

The J gene is TRBJ2-7, the V gene TRBV5-5; 7 bases agree with TRBD2. This CDR3 has 14 residues. From germline, CDR1 is SGHKS and CDR2 YYEKEE (reference sequence). With V trimmed by 1 base and J by 6 bases, 7 bases remained unmatched. The CDR3 reads CASSLIPSGGEQYF. Written as DNA, the CDR3 is TGTGCCAGCAGCTTGATACCCTCGGGGGGCGAGCAGTACTTC.

The chain couples TRBV7-6 to TRBJ2-1; TRBD2 aligns across 16 bases. Per the germline V gene, CDR1 is SGHVS and CDR2 is FNYEAQ. With 1 base clipped from V and 2 bases from J, the junction kept 11 bases outside the gene matches. This CDR3 spans 21 amino acids. The CDR3 sequence: CASSLGSGLAGGPGTYNEQFF. CDR3 in DNA: TGTGCCAGCAGCTTAGGGTCGGGACTAGCGGGAGGGCCCGGTACCTACAATGAGCAGTTCTTC.

This chain connects TRBV27 to TRBJ2-3, with D possibly TRBD2 on 7 matching bases. Trimming shortened V by 2 bases and J by 3 bases, and 9 bases separated the two germline ends. CDR3 length: 14 amino acids. From germline, CDR1 is MNHEY and CDR2 SMNVEV (reference sequence). Here the CDR3 reads CASSLEGGTDTQYF. The CDR3 region has the DNA TGTGCCAGCAGTTTAGAGGGGGGGACAGATACGCAGTATTTT.

This chain joins TRBV5-1 and TRBJ2-1; TRBD1 aligns across 9 bases. CDR3 length: 14 amino acids. CDR1 and CDR2 (germline): SGHRS, YFSETQ. V lost 4 bases, J lost 7 bases, and 6 bases stayed unmatched. For the CDR3, the DNA is TGCGCCAGCAGCGCGGGACAGGGCGAGAATGAGCAGTTCTTC. This encodes CASSAGQGENEQFF.

The genes are TRBV6-5 and TRBJ1-5; no clear D. The CDR3 length is 13 residues. The V gene's germline CDR1 is MNHEY and CDR2 SVGAGI. V was clipped by 6 bases and J by 0 bases, with 6 bases between them. CDR3 amino acids: CASRRNSNQPQHF. DNA of the CDR3: TGTGCCAGCAGGCGAAATAGCAATCAGCCCCAGCATTTT.

The chain combines TRBV5-1 with TRBJ1-1; TRBD1 matches 7 bases. This CDR3 contains 14 residues. Unmatched junction bases numbered 6, after V lost 3 bases and J lost 4 bases. Germline V gene lookup returns CDR1 SGHRS and CDR2 YFSETQ. The CDR3 loop is CASSSGSGGTEAFF. CDR3 sequence (DNA): TGCGCCAGCAGCTCAGGATCAGGGGGCACTGAAGCTTTCTTT.

The rearrangement joins TRBV28 to TRBJ1-2, with TRBD1 matching over 9 bases. Germline V gene data show CDR1 as MDHEN and CDR2 as SYDVKM. The CDR3 is 15 amino acids. The V gene end was trimmed by 6 bases and the J gene end by 6 bases; junction bases not matched to a gene: 11. CDR3 amino acids: CASRDPGTGHHGYTF. In DNA, the CDR3 is TGTGCCAGCAGGGACCCCGGGACAGGGCATCATGGCTACACCTTC.

The V and J genes are TRBV6-6 and TRBJ2-2; 10 bases align to TRBD1. This CDR3 spans 14 amino acids. Germline V CDR1 and CDR2: MNHNY, SVGAGI (reference sequence). V lost 8 bases to trimming and J lost 7 bases; unmatched junction nucleotides: 7. CDR3 residues: CASYGTGVGGELFF. CDR3 coding DNA: TGTGCCAGCTATGGGACAGGGGTTGGCGGGGAGCTGTTTTTT.

This chain joins TRBV27 and TRBJ1-2; 8 positions agree with TRBD1. The CDR3 is 16 residues long. With V trimmed by 1 base and J by 4 bases, 8 bases remained unmatched. Germline V gives CDR1 MNHEY, CDR2 SMNVEV (reference sequence). CDR3 in DNA: TGTGCCAGCAGTTTATTCGCCTATACAGGGGGCTATGGCTACACCTTC. It translates to CASSLFAYTGGYGYTF.

The chain links TRBV24-1 to TRBJ1-2; 7 bases map to TRBD1. The junction had 5 bases not matched to a gene; V was cut back by 2 bases and J by 0 bases. The CDR3 is 16 residues long. Germline V gives CDR1 KGHDR, CDR2 SFDVKD. The CDR3 loop is CATSDSGQKANYGYTF. CDR3 DNA: TGTGCCACCAGTGATTCGGGACAGAAAGCTAACTATGGCTACACCTTC.

The CDR3 DNA reads as TGTGCCAGCACTCTTTATAGCAATCAGCCCCAGCATTTT. Its protein product is CASTLYSNQPQHF. The chain joins TRBV6-6 to TRBJ1-5; D remains unclear. Trimming pared 7 bases from V and 0 bases from J, leaving 7 bases between. Germline V CDR1 and CDR2: MNHNY, SVGAGI (reference sequence). The CDR3 runs to 13 residues.

The V and J genes are TRBV5-6 and TRBJ2-3; 8 positions match TRBD2. Germline loops: CDR1 SGHDT, CDR2 YYEEEE. The CDR3 is made up of 16 amino acids. V trimming: 2 bases; J trimming: 3 bases; junction bases outside the gene matches: 8. The CDR3 spells CASSFTGGPVTDTQYF. The CDR3 DNA is TGTGCCAGCAGCTTCACGGGAGGGCCTGTAACAGATACGCAGTATTTT.

This clone was counted only a few times. This chain connects TRBV5-1 to TRBJ2-7; 13 bases align to TRBD2. The germline V gene encodes CDR1 SGHRS and CDR2 YFSETQ. Trimming removed 3 bases from V and 6 bases from J; junction bases left unmatched: 9. The CDR3 is 16 amino acids. The CDR3, as DNA: TGCGCCAGCAGCTCGGAGGGACTAGCGGGGAACCTCGAGCAGTACTTC. This sequence encodes CASSSEGLAGNLEQYF.

The V and J genes are TRBV6-2 or TRBV6-3 and TRBJ1-2, with D hard to call. The CDR3 extends over 13 amino acids. CDR1 is MNHEY and CDR2 is SVGEGT in the germline V gene. Trimming left V 0 bases short and J 4 bases short, with 6 bases between. The DNA of the CDR3 is TGTGCCAGCAGTTACTCGGGGAGCTATGGCTACACCTTC. Translation gives CASSYSGSYGYTF.

This clone showed up just once. The rearrangement joins TRBV24-1 to TRBJ1-5; maybe TRBD1 (5 bases). Germline CDR1 and CDR2: KGHDR and SFDVKD. V lost 2 bases to trimming and J lost 1 base, with 8 bases between them. CDR3 length equals 15 residues. The CDR3 bases are TGTGCCACCAGTGATTCGGGGGTAAGCAATCAGCCCCAGCATTTT. It yields the protein CATSDSGVSNQPQHF.

The V gene is TRBV12-3 or TRBV12-4, the J gene TRBJ2-6; D is ambiguous. The CDR3 sequence is 12 residues long. Trimming shortened V by 7 bases and J by 1 base, and 2 bases separated the two germline ends. The CDR3 DNA reads TGTGCCAGCACGTCTGGGGCCAACGTCCTGACTTTC. It is translated as CASTSGANVLTF.

V gene TRBV6-5 combines with J gene TRBJ1-4, with 9 bases identical to TRBD1. This CDR3 spans 14 amino acids. Germline V gene data show CDR1 as MNHEY and CDR2 as SVGAGI. J gave up 8 bases and V 6 bases, and 7 bases lay outside the gene matches. The DNA of the CDR3 is TGTGCCAGCAGCCAGGGACAGGGTTGGGAAAAACTGTTTTTT. This encodes CASSQGQGWEKLFF.

The chain carries TRBV7-3 and TRBJ2-5; TRBD2 aligns across 9 bases. Germline CDR1 and CDR2: SGHTA and FQGTGA. The CDR3 length is 15 residues. Unmatched junction bases numbered 7, after V lost 3 bases and J lost 5 bases. CDR3 sequence (DNA): TGTGCCAGCAGCTTCCTAGCGGGAACCCGCGAGACCCAGTACTTC. It is translated as CASSFLAGTRETQYF.

The chain recombines TRBV21-1 with TRBJ1-5. TRBV21-1 is an annotated pseudogene. The CDR3 covers 17 residues. CDR3 sequence: CASSKPAFGVFYQPQHF. The CDR3 DNA follows: TGTGCCAGCAGCAAACCAGCTTTCGGGGTTTTCTATCAGCCCCAGCATTTT.

The chain carries TRBV23-1 and TRBJ2-1; unclear D gene. TRBV23-1 counts as an open reading frame of uncertain function. Trimming removed 3 bases from V and 4 bases from J, with 16 bases in between. CDR3 length: 16 residues. CDR3: CASSHPTLEDYNEQFF. The CDR3, as DNA: TGCGCCAGCAGTCACCCCACCTTAGAGGATTACAATGAGCAGTTCTTC.

CDR3 nucleotide sequence: TGTGCCAGCAGTAAACAGGGGGCGAGCACTGAAGCTTTCTTT. Encoded protein: CASSKQGASTEAFF. The chain is built from TRBV9 and TRBJ1-1; 9 bases align to TRBD1. Germline CDR1 SGDLS, CDR2 YYNGEE. The CDR3 runs to 14 residues. Germline trimming cut 5 bases from V and 4 bases from J; bases unmatched to any gene: 6.

The V and J genes are TRBV5-1 and TRBJ2-7, with TRBD1 identical over 10 bases. This CDR3 comprises 15 residues. With 4 bases clipped from V and 7 bases from J, the junction kept 11 bases outside the gene matches. Germline CDR1 is SGHRS and CDR2 is YFSETQ. This chain's CDR3 is CASSPGQGNSAEQYV. CDR3 DNA: TGCGCCAGCAGCCCGGGACAGGGGAACTCGGCGGAGCAGTACGTC.

J is TRBJ2-3 and V is TRBV24-1, with a weak D call TRBD2 (5 bases). The CDR3 is 16 residues long. The V end lost 5 bases, the J end lost 4 bases, and 18 bases lay between the germline ends. From germline, CDR1 is KGHDR and CDR2 SFDVKD. The CDR3 region has the DNA TGTGCCACCAGTGTTCAGATGAGGGCGGTTGCAGATACGCAGTATTTT. Translated, it gives CATSVQMRAVADTQYF.